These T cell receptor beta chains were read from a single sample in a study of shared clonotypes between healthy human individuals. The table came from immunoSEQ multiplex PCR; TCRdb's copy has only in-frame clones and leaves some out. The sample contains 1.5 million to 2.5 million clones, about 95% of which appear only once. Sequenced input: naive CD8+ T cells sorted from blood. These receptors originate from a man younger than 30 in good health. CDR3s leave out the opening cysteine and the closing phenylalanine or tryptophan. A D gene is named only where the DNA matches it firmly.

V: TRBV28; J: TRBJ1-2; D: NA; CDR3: ASTHPDSLVSYT
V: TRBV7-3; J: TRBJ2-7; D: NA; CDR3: ASSLDGQYEQY
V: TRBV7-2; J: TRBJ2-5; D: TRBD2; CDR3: ASSRPQGGETQY
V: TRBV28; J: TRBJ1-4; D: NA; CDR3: ASGRRTVSNDEKLF
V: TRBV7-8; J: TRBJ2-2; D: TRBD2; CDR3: ASSLYSGYANTGELF
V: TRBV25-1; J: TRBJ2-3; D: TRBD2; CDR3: ASSNPSGGTDTQY
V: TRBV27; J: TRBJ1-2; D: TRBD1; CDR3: ASSAAGTVHGYT
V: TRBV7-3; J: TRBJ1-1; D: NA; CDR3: ASSASMDTEAF
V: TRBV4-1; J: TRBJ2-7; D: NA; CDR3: ASSADGRGPYEQY
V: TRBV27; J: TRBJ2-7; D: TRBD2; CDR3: ASGLAGEVYEQY
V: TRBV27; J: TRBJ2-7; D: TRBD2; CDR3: ASSHSGDIYEQY
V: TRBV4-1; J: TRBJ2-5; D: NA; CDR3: ASSQIGGAQETQY
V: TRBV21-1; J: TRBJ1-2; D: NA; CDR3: ASSKVEASNYGYT
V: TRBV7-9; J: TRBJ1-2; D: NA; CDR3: ASSFEPGTNYGYT
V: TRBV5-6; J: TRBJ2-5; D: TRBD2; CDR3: ASSTTSGRGTKETQY
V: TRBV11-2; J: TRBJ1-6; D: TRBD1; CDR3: ASSFPPRTGGSNSPLH